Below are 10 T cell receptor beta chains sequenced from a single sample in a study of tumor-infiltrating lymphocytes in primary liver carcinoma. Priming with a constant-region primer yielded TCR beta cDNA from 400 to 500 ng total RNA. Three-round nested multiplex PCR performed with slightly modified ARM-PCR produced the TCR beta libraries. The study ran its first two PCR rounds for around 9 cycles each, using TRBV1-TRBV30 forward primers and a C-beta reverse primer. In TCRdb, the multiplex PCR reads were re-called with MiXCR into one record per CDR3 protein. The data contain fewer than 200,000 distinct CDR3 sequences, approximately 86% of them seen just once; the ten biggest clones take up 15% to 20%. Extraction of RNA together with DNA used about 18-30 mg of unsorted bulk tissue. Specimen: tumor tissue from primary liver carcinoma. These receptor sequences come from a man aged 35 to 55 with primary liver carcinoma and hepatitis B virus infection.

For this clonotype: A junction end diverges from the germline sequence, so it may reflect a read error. The CDR3 region is CASSQDGSGHGANVPTF. DNA for the CDR3: TGCGCCAGCAGCCAAGATGGGTCAGGGCACGGGGCCAACGTCCCGACTTTC. This sequence joins TRBV4-3 and TRBJ2-6; D may match TRBD1 or TRBD2 (5 bases each). CDR1 LGHNA and CDR2 YSLEER come from the germline V gene. The length of the CDR3 is 17 residues.

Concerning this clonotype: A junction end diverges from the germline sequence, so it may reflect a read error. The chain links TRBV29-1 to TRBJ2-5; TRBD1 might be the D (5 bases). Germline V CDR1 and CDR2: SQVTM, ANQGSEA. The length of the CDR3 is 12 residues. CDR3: CSATTDQESQYF. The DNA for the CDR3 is TGCAGCGCAACGACAGACCAAGAGAGCCAGTACTTC.

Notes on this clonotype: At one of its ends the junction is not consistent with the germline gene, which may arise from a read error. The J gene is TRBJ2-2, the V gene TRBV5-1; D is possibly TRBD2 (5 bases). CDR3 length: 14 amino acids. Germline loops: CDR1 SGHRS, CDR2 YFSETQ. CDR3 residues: CASSLEPNTGKLFF. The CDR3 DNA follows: TGTGCCAGCAGCTTGGAACCCAACACCGGGAAGCTGTTTTTT.

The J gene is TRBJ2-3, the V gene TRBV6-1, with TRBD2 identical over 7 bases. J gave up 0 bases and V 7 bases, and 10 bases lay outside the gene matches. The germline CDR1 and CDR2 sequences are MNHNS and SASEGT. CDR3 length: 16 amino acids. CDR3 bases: TGTGCCAGCAAGAGTACTAGCGTTTATAGCACAGATACGCAGTATTTT. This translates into CASKSTSVYSTDTQYF.

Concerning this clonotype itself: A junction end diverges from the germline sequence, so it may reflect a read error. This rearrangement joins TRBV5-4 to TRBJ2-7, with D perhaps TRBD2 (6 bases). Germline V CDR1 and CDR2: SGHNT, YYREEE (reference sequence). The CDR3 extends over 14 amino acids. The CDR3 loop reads CASISRDFPYEQYF. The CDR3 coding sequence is TGTGCCAGCATCTCAAGGGACTTCCCCTATGAGCAGTACTTC.

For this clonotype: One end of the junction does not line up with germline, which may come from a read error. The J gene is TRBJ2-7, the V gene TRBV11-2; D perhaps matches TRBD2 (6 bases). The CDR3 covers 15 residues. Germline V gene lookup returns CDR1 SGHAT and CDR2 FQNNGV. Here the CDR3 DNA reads TGCGCCAGCAGCTTAGCGGCCAGGGAGTTTCACGAGCAGTACTTC. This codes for CASSLAAREFHEQYF. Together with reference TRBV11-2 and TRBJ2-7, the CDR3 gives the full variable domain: EAGVAQSPRYKIIEKRQSVAFWCNPISGHATLYWYQQILGQGPKLLIQFQNNGVVDDSQLPKDRFSAERLKGVDSTLKIQPAKLEDSAVYLCASSLAAREFHEQYFGPGTRLTVT.

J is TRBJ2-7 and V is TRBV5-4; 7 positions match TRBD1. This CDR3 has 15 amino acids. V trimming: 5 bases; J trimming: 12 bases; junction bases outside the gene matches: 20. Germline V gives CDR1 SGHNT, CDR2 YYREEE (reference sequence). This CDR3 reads CASSPTGTEINELYF. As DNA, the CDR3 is TGTGCCAGCAGTCCAACCGGGACAGAGATCAACGAACTGTACTTC.

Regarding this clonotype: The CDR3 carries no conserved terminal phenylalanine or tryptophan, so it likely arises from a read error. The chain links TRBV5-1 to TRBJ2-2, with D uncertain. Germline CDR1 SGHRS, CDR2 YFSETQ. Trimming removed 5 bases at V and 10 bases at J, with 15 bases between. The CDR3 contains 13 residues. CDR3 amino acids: CASSRANAEELFI. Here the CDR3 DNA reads TGCGCCAGCAGTCGCGCTAACGCCGAGGAGCTGTTTATT.

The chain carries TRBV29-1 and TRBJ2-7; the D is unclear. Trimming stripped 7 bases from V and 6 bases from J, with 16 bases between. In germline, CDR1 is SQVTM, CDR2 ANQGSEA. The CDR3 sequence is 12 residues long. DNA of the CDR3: TGCAGCGATGTGGACGCACCTGGCGAGCAGTACTTC. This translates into CSDVDAPGEQYF.

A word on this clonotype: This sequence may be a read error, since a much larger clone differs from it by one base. CDR3 bases: TGTGCCAGCAGCCCATCAAGGGGCCAGAATGAGCAGTTCTTC. It codes for CASSPSRGQNEQFF. The chain has TRBV7-3 and TRBJ2-1; weak D call: TRBD1 (5 bases). The CDR3 covers 14 residues. V was clipped by 5 bases and J by 7 bases, with 15 bases between them. CDR1 and CDR2 (germline): SGHTA, FQGTGA.